Presented here are 18 T cell receptor beta chains from one specimen sequenced in a study of identical twins. Each CDR3 protein is one row after TCRdb ran MiXCR on the 5' RACE reads. The data contain 400,000 to 600,000 distinct CDR3 sequences, about 22% of them singletons. These same data were also listed under a study on yellow fever vaccine responses in identical twins.

Sequencing input: CD4+ T cells sorted from blood. The receptor set was obtained from a woman aged 18-29 years in good health.

This clonotype was picked up a small number of times. The rearrangement links TRBV6-5 to TRBJ2-1; TRBD1 agrees at 7 bases. CDR1 and CDR2 from the germline V gene are MNHEY and SVGAGI. The trim removed 4 bases at V and 4 bases at J, leaving 7 bases unmatched. The CDR3 length is 15 residues. The CDR3 reads CASSWRRDSYNEQFF. The CDR3 DNA sequence: TGTGCCAGCAGTTGGCGTCGGGACAGTTACAATGAGCAGTTCTTC.

A few counts support this clonotype. The chain couples TRBV24-1 to TRBJ2-3; TRBD2 might be the D (5 bases). Germline CDR1 KGHDR, CDR2 SFDVKD. V shed 9 bases and J shed 0 bases, with 15 bases lying between them. This CDR3 has 15 amino acids. The CDR3 reads CATRRGDSSTDTQYF. The CDR3 DNA is TGTGCCACCCGTCGGGGAGACTCTAGCACAGATACGCAGTATTTT.

This clonotype came up a few times. The rearrangement links TRBV20-1 to TRBJ2-3; 7 positions agree with TRBD1. The CDR3 has 12 residues. The V and J ends lost 6 bases and 4 bases, in that order; junction bases with no gene match: 4. Germline assignment: CDR1 DFQATT and CDR2 SNEGSKA (reference sequence). CDR3 region: CSAKQGADTQYF. CDR3 DNA sequence: TGCAGTGCAAAGCAGGGGGCAGATACGCAGTATTTT.

This clonotype has ten or more counts. The chain recombines TRBV5-1 with TRBJ2-5; a weak D match, TRBD2 (5 bases). V was trimmed by 0 bases and J by 3 bases, leaving 6 bases between them. The CDR3 extends over 13 amino acids. The germline V gene encodes CDR1 SGHRS and CDR2 YFSETQ. In DNA, the CDR3 is TGCGCCAGCAGCTTGGGTAGCGAAGAGACCCAGTACTTC. Translating gives CASSLGSEETQYF.

The rearrangement links TRBV25-1 to TRBJ2-2; D gene uncertain. CDR3 size: 14 residues. Trimming stripped 3 bases from V and 5 bases from J, with 10 bases between. Germline lookup yields CDR1 MGHDK and CDR2 SYGVNS. The CDR3 coding sequence is TGTGCCAGCAGTGATGGATGGGAAACCGGGGAGCTGTTTTTT. Its translation is CASSDGWETGELFF. Variable domain in full (rest from reference TRBV25-1 and TRBJ2-2): EADIYQTPRYLVIGTGKKITLECSQTMGHDKMYWYQQDPGMELHLIHYSYGVNSTEKGDLSSESTVSRIRTEHFPLTLESARPSHTSQYLCASSDGWETGELFFGEGSRLTVL.

The V and J genes are TRBV7-2 and TRBJ2-1, with TRBD2 as a possible D gene (6 bases). V lost 3 bases, J lost 4 bases, and 13 bases lay in between. Germline V gene data show CDR1 as SGHTA and CDR2 as FQGNSA. There are 15 residues in the CDR3. As DNA, the CDR3 is TGTGCCAGCAGCTTTGTTAGCGGAGCTTACAATGAGCAGTTCTTC. Its protein product is CASSFVSGAYNEQFF.

The V and J genes are TRBV2 and TRBJ2-5; weak D call: TRBD2 (5 bases). Trimming left V 7 bases short and J 3 bases short, with 6 bases between. The germline V gene has CDR1 SNHLY and CDR2 FYNNEI. CDR3 size: 11 residues. The DNA of the CDR3 is TGTGCCAGCACAGCGGAAGAGACCCAGTACTTC. It specifies CASTAEETQYF. Full variable domain (rest looked up from reference TRBV2 and TRBJ2-5): EPEVTQTPSHQVTQMGQEVILRCVPISNHLYFYWYRQILGQKVEFLVSFYNNEISEKSEIFDDQFSVERPDGSNFTLKIRSTKLEDSAMYFCASTAEETQYFGPGTRLLVL.

J is TRBJ1-2 and V is TRBV12-3 or TRBV12-4, with TRBD1 as a possible D gene (6 bases). Trimming took 6 bases from V and 7 from J, leaving 12 bases between them. The CDR3 contains 12 residues. CDR3 sequence: CASSPIGGGYTF. In DNA form, the CDR3 reads TGTGCCAGCAGCCCGATAGGGGGTGGCTACACCTTC.

V usage is TRBV3-1 and J usage is TRBJ2-3; D perhaps matches TRBD1 (6 bases). This CDR3 comprises 16 residues. Per the germline V gene, CDR1 is LGHDT and CDR2 is YNNKEL (reference sequence). The V gene lost 1 base and the J gene lost 1 base, with 12 bases spanning the gap. The CDR3, as DNA: TGTGCCAGCAGCCAAGCCCTTCCAGGGGGCACAGATACGCAGTATTTT. It is translated as CASSQALPGGTDTQYF.

The chain has TRBV27 and TRBJ2-2; D is undetermined. CDR3 length: 9 amino acids. Germline V CDR1 and CDR2: MNHEY, SMNVEV (reference sequence). V dropped 10 bases and J dropped 7 bases, with 4 bases sitting between them. CDR3 amino acids: CAKSGELFF. DNA for the CDR3: TGTGCCAAGAGCGGGGAGCTGTTTTTT.

This clonotype was counted a few times. The chain recombines TRBV7-9 with TRBJ2-1, with D tentatively TRBD2 (6 bases). Germline CDR1 and CDR2: SEHNR and FQNEAQ (reference sequence). CDR3 length: 17 amino acids. V dropped 5 bases and J dropped 0 bases, with 17 bases sitting between them. The CDR3 is CASSPPGGGSSYNEQFF. The CDR3 coding sequence is TGTGCCAGCAGCCCACCCGGTGGGGGGAGCTCCTACAATGAGCAGTTCTTC.

Only a few counts were recorded for this clonotype. The rearrangement uses TRBV7-9 and TRBJ2-3; 10 bases agree with TRBD2. Trimming cost V 5 bases and J 1 base; bases outside gene matches: 3. CDR3 size: 15 residues. The germline V gene has CDR1 SEHNR and CDR2 FQNEAQ (reference sequence). The CDR3 nucleotides are TGTGCCAGCAGCGACGGACTAGCGGGCACAGATACGCAGTATTTT. It codes for CASSDGLAGTDTQYF. The variable domain in full, with the rest retrieved from reference TRBV7-9 and TRBJ2-3, is DTGVSQNPRHKITKRGQNVTFRCDPISEHNRLYWYRQTLGQGPEFLTYFQNEAQLEKSRLLSDRFSAERPKGSFSTLEIQRTEQGDSAMYLCASSDGLAGTDTQYFGPGTRLTVL.

This clonotype came up a few times. This chain links TRBV7-2 with TRBJ2-1; no definite D call. The CDR3 sequence is 13 residues long. Germline CDR1 and CDR2: SGHTA and FQGNSA. V gave up 1 base and J gave up 10 bases, with 11 bases separating them. The CDR3 DNA sequence: TGTGCCAGCAGCTTAGAGCCGGGTCGGGAGCAGTTCTTC. Translation gives CASSLEPGREQFF. Using reference TRBV7-2 and TRBJ2-1 for the parts outside the CDR3, the full variable domain is GAGVSQSPSNKVTEKGKDVELRCDPISGHTALYWYRQSLGQGLEFLIYFQGNSAPDKSGLPSDRFSAERTGGSVSTLTIQRTQQEDSAVYLCASSLEPGREQFFGPGTRLTVL.

At least ten counts were recorded for this clonotype. The chain combines TRBV12-3 or TRBV12-4 with TRBJ1-2; TRBD1 is a possible D gene (5 bases). Trimming removed 5 bases from V and 3 bases from J, with 13 bases in between. The CDR3 spans 14 residues. CDR3: CASSPQGVDYGYTF. The CDR3 DNA is TGTGCCAGCAGTCCCCAGGGAGTAGACTATGGCTACACCTTC.

This clonotype showed up just a few times. The rearrangement joins TRBV5-1 to TRBJ2-3, with D tentatively TRBD1 (6 bases). Trimming removed 5 bases at V and 1 base at J, with 17 bases between. Germline-derived CDR1 and CDR2 are SGHRS and YFSETQ. This CDR3 region has 16 residues. CDR3 residues: CASSWQGIWGTDTQYF. CDR3 DNA sequence: TGCGCCAGCAGTTGGCAGGGGATTTGGGGCACAGATACGCAGTATTTT. The whole variable domain, filled in from reference TRBV5-1 and TRBJ2-3, reads KAGVTQTPRYLIKTRGQQVTLSCSPISGHRSVSWYQQTPGQGLQFLFEYFSETQRNKGNFPGRFSGRQFSNSRSEMNVSTLELGDSALYLCASSWQGIWGTDTQYFGPGTRLTVL.

The chain combines TRBV5-1 with TRBJ2-5; 16 positions agree with TRBD2. Germline lookup yields CDR1 SGHRS and CDR2 YFSETQ. Trimming took 3 bases from V and 4 from J; bases not matched to a gene: 3. The length of the CDR3 is 16 residues. The CDR3, as DNA: TGCGCCAGCAGCTCTGGGACTAGCGGGGGGGTAGAGACCCAGTACTTC. Protein product: CASSSGTSGGVETQYF. Full variable domain (outside the CDR3, taken from reference TRBV5-1 and TRBJ2-5): KAGVTQTPRYLIKTRGQQVTLSCSPISGHRSVSWYQQTPGQGLQFLFEYFSETQRNKGNFPGRFSGRQFSNSRSEMNVSTLELGDSALYLCASSSGTSGGVETQYFGPGTRLLVL.

V usage is TRBV6-1 and J usage is TRBJ2-2; maybe TRBD1 (5 bases). V gave up 6 bases and J gave up 2 bases, with 13 bases separating them. The CDR3 totals 15 residues. Germline V gene sequence: CDR1 MNHNS, CDR2 SASEGT. DNA for the CDR3: TGTGCCAGCAGCCAAGAGACAGCTAACACCGGGGAGCTGTTTTTT. Translated: CASSQETANTGELFF.

This clonotype was counted between two and nine times. The gene calls are TRBV6-1 and TRBJ2-1; TRBD2 agrees at 11 bases. J was trimmed by 8 bases and V by 7 bases; bases with no gene match: 13. CDR1 and CDR2 from the germline V gene are MNHNS and SASEGT. The CDR3 is made up of 16 amino acids. This chain's CDR3 is CASTNTGSGGGYEQFF. The CDR3 DNA reads TGTGCCAGCACCAACACGGGTAGCGGGGGGGGGTATGAGCAGTTCTTC.